The rows below give T cell receptor beta chains drawn from one sample of a study of PD-1 blockade in classical Hodgkin lymphoma. Using immunoSEQ multiplex PCR, the repertoire was profiled, and TCRdb retains in-frame clones only, with some absent. The sample carries some 48,000 clones, more than 75% recorded once. The sample was peripheral blood mononuclear cells (PBMCs), taken before the fourth cycle of nivolumab. Receptor source: a human donor with classical Hodgkin lymphoma. Each CDR3 is given with its conserved first and last residue. The D gene is left open where the match is weak. Clone sizes are given selectively: once, few, many, or a class where the clone is expanded.

D gene: .; V gene: TRBV6-6; clone size: .; J gene: TRBJ1-5; CDR3 DNA: TGTGCCAGCAGTTACCCCTCGGCAGGGGCTCAGCCCCAGCATTTT; CDR3 protein: CASSYPSAGAQPQHF
D gene: .; V gene: TRBV29-1; clone size: .; J gene: TRBJ1-3; CDR3 DNA: TGCAGCGCTGGACAAGAATCTGGAAACACCATATATTTT; CDR3 protein: CSAGQESGNTIYF
D gene: TRBD2; V gene: TRBV29-1; clone size: .; J gene: TRBJ2-7; CDR3 DNA: TGCAGCGTGGGCGTACGAGCGGGAAGAAACGAGCAGTACTTC; CDR3 protein: CSVGVRAGRNEQYF
D gene: .; V gene: TRBV28; clone size: .; J gene: TRBJ2-7; CDR3 DNA: TGTGCCAGCAGGTCATGGATTCTTGACAACGAGCAGTACTTC; CDR3 protein: CASRSWILDNEQYF
D gene: .; V gene: TRBV5-1; clone size: .; J gene: TRBJ1-4; CDR3 DNA: TGCGCCAGCAGCTGGACAAACGGGGAAAAACTGTTTTTT; CDR3 protein: CASSWTNGEKLFF
D gene: TRBD1; V gene: TRBV6-1; clone size: .; J gene: TRBJ1-1; CDR3 DNA: TGTGCCAGCAGTGAGAGGGGGCTCGGGAACACTGAAGCTTTCTTT; CDR3 protein: CASSERGLGNTEAFF
D gene: TRBD1; V gene: TRBV9; clone size: .; J gene: TRBJ1-2; CDR3 DNA: TGTGCCAGCAGCGTAGATCCCCAGGGGGTATATGGCTACACCTTC; CDR3 protein: CASSVDPQGVYGYTF
D gene: .; V gene: TRBV30; clone size: .; J gene: TRBJ1-2; CDR3 DNA: TGTGCCTGGAGTGTACTTGCAGGACCTAGGTATGGCTACACCTTC; CDR3 protein: CAWSVLAGPRYGYTF
D gene: .; V gene: TRBV7-9; clone size: .; J gene: TRBJ1-2; CDR3 DNA: TGTGCCAGCAGCCCATCCGGGACCGTGGGAGGCTACACCTTC; CDR3 protein: CASSPSGTVGGYTF
D gene: .; V gene: TRBV30; clone size: .; J gene: TRBJ2-4; CDR3 DNA: TGTGCCTGGAGTGTTGGTCAGGGACGAGACATTCAGTACTTC; CDR3 protein: CAWSVGQGRDIQYF
D gene: .; V gene: TRBV18; clone size: .; J gene: TRBJ1-1; CDR3 DNA: TGTGCCAGCTCTGGCTATTTTGGTACTACTGAAGCTTTCTTT; CDR3 protein: CASSGYFGTTEAFF
D gene: .; V gene: TRBV5-1; clone size: .; J gene: TRBJ1-2; CDR3 DNA: TGCGCCAGCAGCGGGGAAATAGGGTTTGGCTACACCTTC; CDR3 protein: CASSGEIGFGYTF
D gene: .; V gene: TRBV30; clone size: .; J gene: TRBJ1-2; CDR3 DNA: TGTGCCTGGGGCCGGACGGATAACTATGGCTACACCTTC; CDR3 protein: CAWGRTDNYGYTF
D gene: TRBD1; V gene: TRBV7-2; clone size: .; J gene: TRBJ1-2; CDR3 DNA: TGTGCCAGCAGCTCGAATCAGGGGGCTGGAGGCTACACCTTC; CDR3 protein: CASSSNQGAGGYTF
D gene: .; V gene: TRBV27; clone size: few; J gene: TRBJ1-5; CDR3 DNA: TGTGCCTCCGCCCGCAAAGATAGCAATCAGCCCCAGCATTTT; CDR3 protein: CASARKDSNQPQHF
D gene: .; V gene: TRBV28; clone size: .; J gene: TRBJ2-7; CDR3 DNA: TGTGCCAGCAGTTTCCCTACCCTTGACAGACGCTACGAGCAGTACTTC; CDR3 protein: CASSFPTLDRRYEQYF
D gene: TRBD2; V gene: TRBV11-3; clone size: .; J gene: TRBJ2-1; CDR3 DNA: TGTGCCAGCAGCTTAGGTCTAGCGGGGGGGCCAGGAGAGCAGTTCTTC; CDR3 protein: CASSLGLAGGPGEQFF
D gene: .; V gene: TRBV1; clone size: .; J gene: TRBJ2-2; CDR3 DNA: TGCACCAGCAGCCAAGAGAGGGGAGGGGAGCATAGGAGGGAGCTGTTTTTT; CDR3 protein: CTSSQERGGEHRRELFF
D gene: .; V gene: TRBV5-1; clone size: .; J gene: TRBJ1-2; CDR3 DNA: TGCGCCAGCAGCTTGGGCTCGAGCTCGACCTCTAACTATGGCTACACCTTC; CDR3 protein: CASSLGSSSTSNYGYTF